Each of the 23 T cell receptor beta chains below was sequenced from the same sample in a study of Graves' ophthalmopathy and Graves' hyperthyroidism. RNA served as the template for amplifying TCR beta CDR3 regions. Scientists carried out first-round RT-PCR using HTBI primers and then a second-round multiplex PCR. MiXCR, run by TCRdb on the multiplex PCR reads, gives a single entry per CDR3 protein. The data hold hundreds of thousands of distinct CDR3 sequences, with over 20% observed a single time. Sequenced sample: peripheral blood. The receptors come from a woman aged 18-29 years with stable Graves' hyperthyroidism. Some clones in this sample may be carry-over from other donors' samples.

The V call is TRBV12-3 or TRBV12-4, the J call TRBJ1-5, with D perhaps matching TRBD1 (5 bases). The CDR3 totals 17 residues. V lost 4 bases and J 1 base, leaving 17 bases between the germline ends. The DNA for the CDR3 is TGTGCCAGCAGTTACAAACAGGACCACCTCAGCAATCAGCCCCAGCATTTT. It specifies CASSYKQDHLSNQPQHF.

This clonotype was observed at least ten times. The rearrangement joins TRBV6-1 to TRBJ1-1; D is uncertain. CDR3 length equals 13 residues. Trimming took off 6 bases at V and 0 bases at J, with 8 bases between the two ends. The germline gives CDR1 MNHNS, CDR2 SASEGT. The CDR3 loop reads CASSIQVNTEAFF. The DNA for the CDR3 is TGTGCCAGCAGCATTCAGGTGAACACTGAAGCTTTCTTT.

In its sample, this clonotype was seen many times. The chain recombines TRBV27 with TRBJ1-1; 9 bases are shared with TRBD1. V was clipped by 2 bases and J by 0 bases; unmatched bases: 10. CDR1 MNHEY and CDR2 SMNVEV come from the germline V gene (reference sequence). The CDR3 has 18 residues. The CDR3 reads CASSLTLTGGNMNTEAFF. DNA of the CDR3: TGTGCCAGCAGTTTAACCCTGACAGGGGGAAACATGAACACTGAAGCTTTCTTT.

V is TRBV12-3 or TRBV12-4 and J is TRBJ2-7; D gene uncertain. V lost 7 bases to trimming and J lost 2 bases, with 15 bases between them. The CDR3 runs 14 residues. CDR3 amino acids: CASNMPRVPYEQYF. The CDR3 DNA reads TGTGCCAGCAACATGCCCCGGGTTCCCTACGAGCAGTACTTC.

This sequence joins TRBV7-8 and TRBJ2-5; D possibly corresponds to TRBD1 (5 bases). CDR3 length equals 15 residues. CDR1 and CDR2 (germline): SGHVS, FQNEAQ. The V end was cut by 2 bases, the J end by 3 bases, with 13 bases between. Here the CDR3 DNA reads TGTGCCAGCAGCTTAAGTGCCCGCAGGGAAGAGACCCAGTACTTC. Its protein product is CASSLSARREETQYF.

Ten or more counts support this clonotype. The rearrangement links TRBV9 to TRBJ2-5; no clear D. Germline V lookup: CDR1 SGDLS, CDR2 YYNGEE. The V gene lost 0 bases and the J gene lost 2 bases, with 8 bases spanning the gap. The CDR3 spans 14 residues. CDR3 DNA sequence: TGTGCCAGCAGCGTAGCTGCCCTTCAAGAGACCCAGTACTTC. Its translation: CASSVAALQETQYF.

This clonotype has only a few counts. The chain recombines TRBV5-1 with TRBJ1-2; D remains ambiguous. Germline CDR1 SGHRS, CDR2 YFSETQ. V lost 4 bases and J 6 bases, leaving 13 bases between the germline ends. The CDR3 has 13 amino acids. The CDR3 reads CASSSSGRDGYTF. The CDR3, as DNA: TGCGCCAGCAGCAGTAGTGGGAGGGATGGCTACACCTTC. The complete variable domain, with remaining parts taken from reference TRBV5-1 and TRBJ1-2, reads KAGVTQTPRYLIKTRGQQVTLSCSPISGHRSVSWYQQTPGQGLQFLFEYFSETQRNKGNFPGRFSGRQFSNSRSEMNVSTLELGDSALYLCASSSSGRDGYTFGSGTRLTVV.

This rearrangement joins TRBV2 to TRBJ2-2; D unresolved. The germline CDR1 and CDR2 sequences are SNHLY and FYNNEI. Deletions cut 4 bases from V and 6 bases from J, with 15 bases between. CDR3 size: 15 residues. The CDR3 protein is CASSGSESLAGELFF. The CDR3, as DNA: TGTGCCAGCAGTGGCTCCGAGTCGCTAGCCGGGGAGCTGTTTTTT.

V and J are TRBV7-8 and TRBJ2-5; either TRBD1 or TRBD2 may supply D (5 bases each). Germline values: CDR1 SGHVS, CDR2 FQNEAQ. There are 16 residues in the CDR3. Trimming removed 4 bases at V and 3 bases at J, with 18 bases between. The CDR3 bases are TGTGCCAGCAGCTCGCTCGCCGGGGTGGGGGAAGAGACCCAGTACTTC. This gives the protein CASSSLAGVGEETQYF.

This clonotype was seen many times. The chain is built from TRBV7-9 and TRBJ1-2; D call uncertain. The CDR3 covers 12 residues. V shed 1 base and J shed 7 bases, with 7 bases lying between them. Germline V CDR1 and CDR2: SEHNR, FQNEAQ (reference sequence). For the CDR3, the DNA is TGTGCCAGCAGCTTAGGATTGGGTGGCTACACCTTC. Protein sequence: CASSLGLGGYTF.

This clonotype was counted a few times. This clone may be a read error of a much larger clone one base away. This sequence joins TRBV19 and TRBJ1-1; D not certain. Trimming took 7 bases from V and 0 from J, leaving 12 bases between them. Per germline, CDR1 LNHDA and CDR2 SQIVND (reference sequence). The CDR3 is 14 residues long. CDR3 in DNA: TGTGCCAGTATCCCGGGAGGAATGAACACTGAAGCTTTCTTT. Protein product: CASIPGGMNTEAFF.

CDR3 region: CASSLQFSGDTNTEAFF. CDR3 bases: TGTGCCAGCAGCTTACAATTTAGTGGGGACACCAACACTGAAGCTTTCTTT. This chain connects TRBV11-2 to TRBJ1-1, with D possibly being TRBD1 (6 bases). CDR3 length: 17 residues. The germline V and J ends were trimmed by 2 bases and 2 bases, with 18 bases remaining between them. Germline assignment: CDR1 SGHAT and CDR2 FQNNGV.

This clonotype was seen ten or more times. The chain recombines TRBV20-1 with TRBJ1-2, with a weak D call TRBD1 (6 bases). Deletions cut 0 bases from V and 0 bases from J, with 14 bases between. Germline-derived CDR1 and CDR2 are DFQATT and SNEGSKA (reference sequence). The CDR3 totals 16 residues. CDR3 in amino acids: CSAREGAGLANYGYTF. The CDR3 region has the DNA TGCAGTGCTAGAGAGGGGGCGGGTTTAGCTAACTATGGCTACACCTTC.

This clonotype came up many times. The genes are TRBV28 and TRBJ1-2; 8 bases match TRBD1. Germline lookup yields CDR1 MDHEN and CDR2 SYDVKM. Unmatched junction bases numbered 6, after V lost 1 base and J lost 8 bases. The CDR3 is made up of 14 amino acids. The chain's CDR3 is CASSLSGGAGGYTF. In DNA, the CDR3 is TGTGCCAGCAGTTTATCAGGGGGCGCGGGGGGCTACACCTTC.

Worth noting for this clonotype: This could be a read error, since a much larger clone is one nucleotide away. The rearrangement joins TRBV4-2 to TRBJ1-2; no clear D. The germline V gene has CDR1 LGHNA and CDR2 YNFKEQ. The CDR3 extends over 16 amino acids. The ends were cut back, 2 bases at V and 3 bases at J, with 16 bases in the middle. For the CDR3, the DNA is TGTGCCAGCAGCCAATATTTCGCCTCGTCCCACTATGGCTACACCTTC. Protein sequence: CASSQYFASSHYGYTF.

Ten or more counts support this clonotype. This sequence joins TRBV2 and TRBJ2-5; 9 positions match TRBD1. J gave up 5 bases and V 1 base, and 2 bases lay outside the gene matches. Per the germline V gene, CDR1 is SNHLY and CDR2 is FYNNEI. This CDR3 spans 14 amino acids. CDR3 nucleotides: TGTGCCAGCAGTGAAGACAGGGGGCAGGAGACCCAGTACTTC. It encodes CASSEDRGQETQYF.

In its sample, this clonotype was seen many times. The junction departs from the called germline gene at one end, perhaps through a read error. The V gene is TRBV12-3 or TRBV12-4, the J gene TRBJ1-6, with a tentative D call TRBD1 (5 bases). The CDR3 totals 14 residues. DNA for the CDR3: TGTACCAGCAGTCGCCCAGGGTTTAGGTCACCCCTCCACTTT. Its translation is CTSSRPGFRSPLHF.

The table lists this clonotype with many counts. This chain links TRBV5-6 with TRBJ1-5, with a tentative D call TRBD1 (5 bases). Trimming pared 4 bases from V and 6 bases from J, leaving 11 bases between. Germline lookup yields CDR1 SGHDT and CDR2 YYEEEE. This CDR3 region has 13 residues. The CDR3 DNA sequence: TGTGCCAGCAGCGCCCAAGGGGTTCAGCCCCAGCATTTT. Residues: CASSAQGVQPQHF.

This clonotype showed up just a few times. V and J are TRBV12-3 or TRBV12-4 and TRBJ1-1; D is unclear. The V end was cut by 6 bases, the J end by 1 base, with 15 bases between. The CDR3 is 15 residues long. CDR3: CASSPFLGRNTEAFF. The CDR3, as DNA: TGTGCCAGCAGCCCCTTTTTGGGGAGGAACACTGAAGCTTTCTTT.

As regards this clonotype: A much larger clone lies one base from this, so it may be a read error. The chain links TRBV7-9 to TRBJ2-2, with D possibly matching TRBD2 (5 bases). With 1 base removed from V and 6 bases from J, the gap between germline ends came to 6 bases. CDR1 and CDR2 (germline): SEHNR, FQNEAQ (reference sequence). There are 13 residues in the CDR3. CDR3 sequence reads: CASSLVAPGELFF. The DNA of the CDR3 is TGTGCCAGCAGCTTAGTAGCGCCCGGGGAGCTGTTTTTT.

This clonotype appeared many times. The chain combines TRBV12-3 or TRBV12-4 with TRBJ1-2; TRBD1 might be the D (6 bases). The V end was cut by 7 bases, the J end by 3 bases, with 12 bases between. This CDR3 has 13 residues. The CDR3 coding sequence is TGTGCCAGCAATAGGGAGGGGGACTATGGCTACACCTTC. It yields the protein CASNREGDYGYTF.

This clonotype has at least ten counts. The chain uses TRBV7-9 and TRBJ2-7; D may be TRBD1 (6 bases). Per the germline V gene, CDR1 is SEHNR and CDR2 is FQNEAQ (reference sequence). This CDR3 contains 13 residues. The V end was cut by 5 bases, the J end by 3 bases, with 11 bases between. In DNA form, the CDR3 reads TGTGCCAGCAGCGGCTACAGGGACTACGAGCAGTACTTC. Protein sequence: CASSGYRDYEQYF.

This rearrangement joins TRBV6-1 to TRBJ1-1; D remains ambiguous. V shed 4 bases and J shed 1 base, with 4 bases lying between them. The CDR3 loop spans 12 amino acids. Germline assignment: CDR1 MNHNS and CDR2 SASEGT. The CDR3 DNA is TGTGCCAGCAGTGCGGCGAACACTGAAGCTTTCTTT. It encodes CASSAANTEAFF.